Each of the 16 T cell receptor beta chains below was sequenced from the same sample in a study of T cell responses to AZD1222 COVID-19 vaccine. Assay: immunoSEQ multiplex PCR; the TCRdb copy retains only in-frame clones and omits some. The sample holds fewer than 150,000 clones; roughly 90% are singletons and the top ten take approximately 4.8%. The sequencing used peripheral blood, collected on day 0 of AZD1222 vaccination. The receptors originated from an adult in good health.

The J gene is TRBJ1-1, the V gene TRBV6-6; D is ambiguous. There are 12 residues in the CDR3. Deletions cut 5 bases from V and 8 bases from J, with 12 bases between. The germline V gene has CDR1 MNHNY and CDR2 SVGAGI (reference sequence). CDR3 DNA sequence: TGTGCCAGCAGTCAGTTGGCAGCAGAAGCTTTCTTT. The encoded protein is CASSQLAAEAFF.

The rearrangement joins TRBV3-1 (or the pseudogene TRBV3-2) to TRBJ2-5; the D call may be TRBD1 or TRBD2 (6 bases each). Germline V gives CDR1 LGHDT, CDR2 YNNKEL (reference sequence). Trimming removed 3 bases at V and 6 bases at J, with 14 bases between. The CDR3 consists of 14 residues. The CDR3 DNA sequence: TGTGCCAGCAGCCAGGGGGGCCCGGGTAAGACCCAGTACTTC. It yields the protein CASSQGGPGKTQYF.

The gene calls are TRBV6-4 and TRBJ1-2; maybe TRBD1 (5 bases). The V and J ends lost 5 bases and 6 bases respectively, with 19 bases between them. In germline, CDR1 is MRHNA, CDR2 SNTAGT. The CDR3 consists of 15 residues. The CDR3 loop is CASSTQGYPRDGYTF. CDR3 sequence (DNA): TGTGCCAGCAGTACCCAGGGATATCCAAGGGATGGCTACACCTTC.

CDR3 region: CASSEAQTLSQNYGYTF. CDR3 in DNA: TGTGCCAGCAGTGAAGCTCAGACGTTATCCCAGAACTATGGCTACACCTTC. V usage is TRBV2 and J usage is TRBJ1-2; D gene unclear. There are 17 residues in the CDR3. The V and J ends lost 0 bases and 2 bases respectively, with 16 bases between them. Germline V gene lookup returns CDR1 SNHLY and CDR2 FYNNEI.

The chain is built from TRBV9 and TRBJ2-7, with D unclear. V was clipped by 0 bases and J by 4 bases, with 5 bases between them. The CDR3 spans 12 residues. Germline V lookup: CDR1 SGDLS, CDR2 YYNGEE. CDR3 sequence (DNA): TGTGCCAGCAGCGTAGATGGTTACGAGCAGTACTTC. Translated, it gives CASSVDGYEQYF.

The CDR3 reads CASSAGDYNTDTQYF. CDR3 nucleotide sequence: TGCGCCAGCAGCGCTGGGGACTATAACACAGATACGCAGTATTTT. V gene TRBV5-1 combines with J gene TRBJ2-3, with 7 positions matching TRBD2. The CDR3 has 15 amino acids. Germline trimming cut 4 bases from V and 2 bases from J; bases unmatched to any gene: 7. CDR1 is SGHRS and CDR2 is YFSETQ in the germline V gene.

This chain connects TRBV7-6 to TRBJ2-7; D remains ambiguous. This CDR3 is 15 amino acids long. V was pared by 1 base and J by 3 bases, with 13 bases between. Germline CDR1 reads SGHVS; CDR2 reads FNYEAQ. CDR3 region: CASSLDSAPYYEQYF. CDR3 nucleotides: TGTGCCAGCAGCTTAGACTCGGCACCTTACTACGAGCAGTACTTC. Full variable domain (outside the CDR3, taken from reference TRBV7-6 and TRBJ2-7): GAGVSQSPRYKVTKRGQDVALRCDPISGHVSLYWYRQALGQGPEFLTYFNYEAQQDKSGLPNDRFSAERPEGSISTLTIQRTEQRDSAMYRCASSLDSAPYYEQYFGPGTRLTVT.

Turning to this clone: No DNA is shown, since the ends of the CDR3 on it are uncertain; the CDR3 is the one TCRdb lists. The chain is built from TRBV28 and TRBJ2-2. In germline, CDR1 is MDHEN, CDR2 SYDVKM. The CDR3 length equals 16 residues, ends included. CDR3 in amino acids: CASSSSYRTPLGELFF.

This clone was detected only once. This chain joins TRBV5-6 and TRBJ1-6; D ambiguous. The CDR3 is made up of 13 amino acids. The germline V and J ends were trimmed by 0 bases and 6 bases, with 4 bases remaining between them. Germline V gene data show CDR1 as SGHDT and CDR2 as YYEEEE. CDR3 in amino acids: CASSLGINSPLHF. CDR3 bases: TGTGCCAGCAGCTTGGGGATTAATTCACCCCTCCACTTT.

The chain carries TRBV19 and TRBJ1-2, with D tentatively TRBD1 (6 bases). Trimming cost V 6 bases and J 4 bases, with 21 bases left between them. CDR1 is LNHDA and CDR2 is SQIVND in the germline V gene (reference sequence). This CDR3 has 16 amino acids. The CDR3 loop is CASRTPGSRGFYGYTF. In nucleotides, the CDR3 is TGTGCCAGTAGGACTCCCGGGTCGAGGGGGTTCTATGGCTACACCTTC.

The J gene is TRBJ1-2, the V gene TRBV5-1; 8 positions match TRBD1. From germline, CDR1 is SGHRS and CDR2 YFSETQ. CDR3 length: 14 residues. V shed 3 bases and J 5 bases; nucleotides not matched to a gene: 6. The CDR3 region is CASSSDRAIYGYTF. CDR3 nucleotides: TGCGCCAGCAGCTCGGACAGGGCAATTTATGGCTACACCTTC.

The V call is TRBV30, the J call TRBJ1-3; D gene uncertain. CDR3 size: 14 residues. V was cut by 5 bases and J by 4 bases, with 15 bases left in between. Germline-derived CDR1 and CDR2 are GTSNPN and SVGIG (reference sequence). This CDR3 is CAWEPWRMGNTIYF. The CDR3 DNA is TGTGCCTGGGAACCCTGGAGAATGGGAAACACCATATATTTT.

For the CDR3, the DNA is TGTGCCAGCTCATCTAACAGGGAGGGAGCTTTCTTT. Residues: CASSSNREGAFF. The chain recombines TRBV18 with TRBJ1-1; TRBD1 is a possible D gene (6 bases). V was trimmed by 5 bases and J by 10 bases, leaving 14 bases between them. The CDR3 spans 12 residues. Germline V gene data show CDR1 as KGHSH and CDR2 as LQKENI.

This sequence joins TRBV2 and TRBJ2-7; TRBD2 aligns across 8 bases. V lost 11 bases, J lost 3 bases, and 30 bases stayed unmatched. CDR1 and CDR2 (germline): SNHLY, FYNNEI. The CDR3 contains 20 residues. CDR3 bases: TGTGCCGTTCTCCAGGGGTTAGCGGGGTTCCCTCGTGCGGCTTTCTACGAGCAGTACTTC. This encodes CAVLQGLAGFPRAAFYEQYF.

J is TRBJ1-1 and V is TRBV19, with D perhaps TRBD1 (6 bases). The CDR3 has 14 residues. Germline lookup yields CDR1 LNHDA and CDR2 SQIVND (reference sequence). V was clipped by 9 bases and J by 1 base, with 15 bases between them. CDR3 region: CASPRGVGNTEAFF. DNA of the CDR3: TGTGCCAGCCCTAGGGGGGTCGGGAACACTGAAGCTTTCTTT.

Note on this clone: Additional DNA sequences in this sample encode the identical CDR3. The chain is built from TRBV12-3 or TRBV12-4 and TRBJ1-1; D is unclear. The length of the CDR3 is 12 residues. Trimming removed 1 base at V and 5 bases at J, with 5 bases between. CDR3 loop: CASSLVGTEAFF. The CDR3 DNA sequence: TGTGCCAGCAGTTTAGTGGGGACTGAAGCTTTCTTT.